The entry that follows covers one TCR beta chain sequence. Which antigen it targets is not known. One base away there is no much larger clone; base qualities are not given. From cysteine to phenylalanine, the CDR3 is 14 amino acids long. The only DNA kept is the CDR3, 42 bases in frame from the first base. The germline V gene (reference sequence) provides CDR1 MNHEY and CDR2 SMNVEV. The germline V end is reduced by 2 bases and the J end by 8 bases; junction bases left unmatched: 4. The data were taken from a study of T cell responses to AZD1222 COVID-19 vaccine (dated by TCRdb to about 2021). In the study overall: A total of around 240 trial participants underwent TCR sequencing, of whom under 220 had received two doses of AZD1222 and roughly 26 had received two doses of the MenACWY control vaccine. Trial participants were enrolled into age subgroups of 18-55, 56-69 and 70-plus years, which contained approximately 150, 28 and 58 TCR-sequenced participants, respectively. General conclusions and limits of the study: Conclusions about previously exposed vaccinees are limited, since just five or six AZD1222 recipients were seropositive for SARS-CoV-2 at baseline. After two AZD1222 doses, spike-specific TCR breadth and depth were significantly higher than at day 0 and than in MenACWY recipients. CD4 TCRs associated with the vaccine covered the entire spike protein, and the dominant responses were in regions 160-218 and 743-854. The 56-69-year group was small, and its depth increase did not reach significance, likely because of low power. Participants were mostly white British and included more females than males, and it was suggested by the authors that clonal diversity may have been underestimated. Epitopes outside the regions mutated in the B.1.351 and B.1.1.7 variants were reportedly recognized by nearly half of the unique spike-specific TCRs. No day 14 peak-response samples were available, so repertoires were characterized only after the peak T cell response.

The CDR3 regions of human TCRbeta chains were subjected to immunosequencing. Under the source paper's analysis protocol: Repertoire TCRs were checked for matches against a reference library of SARS-CoV-2-specific TCRs that had been generated using the MIRA antigen-specificity platform. Breadth was defined as the fraction of unique TCRs that were SARS-CoV-2-associated, and depth was defined as the fraction of total T cells that were SARS-CoV-2-associated. Each spike-specific TCR was assigned to its reactive spike region and to a CD4 or CD8 class using the MIRA data. Log10-transformed breadth and depth values were compared by one-way ANOVA with Sidak's multiple comparisons tests. Sourced from immuneACCESS, this table was stored by TCRdb with only in-frame sequences that have V and J called. A share of the clones is absent; for the studies checked, an unresolved V gene accounts for under half, and the remainder has no known explanation. V, J and clone size are taken as reported in that table, and D and trimming were inferred from the DNA itself. The sample includes roughly 160,000 clones, with just over 90% observed a single time. The biggest ten clones account for 4.4% of the sample.

What the time point label conveys for this sample: baseline before first vaccination. The sample's treatment or condition label is to be understood as: meningococcal conjugate vaccine given as trial control. Vaccinee samples were obtained from the UK trials COV001 and COV002, which included a single-blind randomized controlled phase 2/3 trial of AZD1222 (ChAdOx1 nCoV-19) in healthy adults. Trial participant PBMC samples were collected at day 0 and day 28 after the second dose for TCRbeta chain sequencing. The source material was peripheral blood, sampled on day 0 of MenACWY control vaccination. The TCR was taken from an adult in good health. The sequence is built from TRBV27 and TRBJ2-1, with 9 bases in between that match TRBD1. The DNA sequence is given as TGTGCCAGCAGTTTAAACAGGGGGCACGATGAGCAGTTCTTC. It translates to CASSLNRGHDEQFF.